This TCR beta chain emerged from a study of cytomegalovirus exposure and HLA in healthy donors. This clone was detected only a few times. Its antigen is not identified. 13 Jbeta primers and 60 Vbeta primers were used for the PCR. Original data processing: A follow-up analysis tallied about 88 million unique TCR beta chains, roughly 11 million shared. Data came from immunoSEQ multiplex PCR; TCRdb stores just in-frame clones and leaves some out. V and J calls and clone size are given by that table; D and trimming were obtained from the DNA. Here the sample spans around 190,000 clones, over 65% being singletons. V lost 1 base and J 6 bases, leaving 7 bases between the germline ends. CDR1 and CDR2 from the germline V gene are MGHRA and YSYEKL. The CDR3 has 14 residues. General study points: A previous analysis found most TCR beta V segments productive roughly 90% or roughly 30% of the time. An apparent linkage of common viral pathogens to several of the most significant clusters emerged in a later analysis.

The receptor's source is a man in his forties in good health and CMV-seropositive. The chain recombines TRBV4-1 with TRBJ1-6; D unclear. Sequenced material: PBMCs. The CDR3 loop is CASSQAGFNSPLHF. CDR3 nucleotide sequence: TGCGCCAGCAGCCAAGCGGGGTTTAATTCACCCCTCCACTTT.